The rows below give T cell receptor beta chains drawn from one sample of a study of cytotoxic CD8 clonotypes in ibrutinib-treated CLL. Assay: immunoSEQ multiplex PCR; the TCRdb copy retains only in-frame clones and omits some. Here the sample spans about 140,000 clones, 75% to 85% being singletons. Here the sequenced sample was PBMCs, taken after 36 months of ibrutinib treatment. The source is a human donor with chronic lymphocytic leukemia. CDR3s include the opening cysteine and the closing phenylalanine or tryptophan. The order of the fields is clone size, J gene, D gene, V gene, CDR3 DNA, CDR3 protein. The D gene is left open where the match is weak. Size is omitted from some rows. Given values are once, few, many or a class for expanded clones.

clone_size: -; j_call: TRBJ1-2; d_call: -; v_call: TRBV18; cdr3_nt: TGTGCCAGCACGATAAACACACAGGGTATGATCTTC; cdr3_aa: CASTINTQGMIF
clone_size: -; j_call: TRBJ2-5; d_call: TRBD1; v_call: TRBV5-1; cdr3_nt: TGCGCCAGCAGCCTGACAGGGGGGTACCAAGAGACCCAGTACTTC; cdr3_aa: CASSLTGGYQETQYF
clone_size: -; j_call: TRBJ2-3; d_call: -; v_call: TRBV4-1; cdr3_nt: TGCGCCAGCAGCCGATCGACAGGCCGGGGCACAGATACGCAGTATTTT; cdr3_aa: CASSRSTGRGTDTQYF
clone_size: few; j_call: TRBJ2-5; d_call: -; v_call: TRBV6-1; cdr3_nt: TGTGCCAGCGGGGCCGGTGGCGAGACCCAGTACTTC; cdr3_aa: CASGAGGETQYF
clone_size: -; j_call: TRBJ1-1; d_call: -; v_call: TRBV7-6; cdr3_nt: TGTGCCAGCAGCGGAGGCCGGGGGCAAGCTTTCTTT; cdr3_aa: CASSGGRGQAFF
clone_size: -; j_call: TRBJ1-2; d_call: TRBD1; v_call: TRBV28; cdr3_nt: TGTGCCAGCAGCCCACAGGGGGCGCGAGATGGCTACACCTTC; cdr3_aa: CASSPQGARDGYTF
clone_size: -; j_call: TRBJ2-5; d_call: -; v_call: TRBV5-1; cdr3_nt: TGCGCCAGCAGCTTGGTCGGCTATAGAGAGACCCAGTACTTC; cdr3_aa: CASSLVGYRETQYF
clone_size: -; j_call: TRBJ2-3; d_call: -; v_call: TRBV15; cdr3_nt: TGTGCCACCAGCAGAGAGGGACACAGCACAGATACGCAGTATTTT; cdr3_aa: CATSREGHSTDTQYF
clone_size: -; j_call: TRBJ2-7; d_call: TRBD1; v_call: TRBV29-1; cdr3_nt: TGCAGCGTTGTGACAGGGAAGACCTACGAGCAGTACTTC; cdr3_aa: CSVVTGKTYEQYF
clone_size: -; j_call: TRBJ1-2; d_call: TRBD1; v_call: TRBV5-1; cdr3_nt: TGCGCCAGCAGCTTGGGACAGGGGCTCGATGGCTACACCTTC; cdr3_aa: CASSLGQGLDGYTF
clone_size: -; j_call: TRBJ2-3; d_call: TRBD2; v_call: TRBV14; cdr3_nt: TGTGCCAGCAGCCCTGGACTAGCGGGGTACACAGATACGCAGTATTTT; cdr3_aa: CASSPGLAGYTDTQYF
clone_size: -; j_call: TRBJ2-5; d_call: -; v_call: TRBV23-1; cdr3_nt: TGCGCCAGCAGTCACCCCGACGCCCCGGTCGGAGAGACCCAGTACTTC; cdr3_aa: CASSHPDAPVGETQYF
clone_size: few; j_call: TRBJ2-7; d_call: TRBD1; v_call: TRBV13; cdr3_nt: TGTGCCAGCAGCTTAAAGGGGGCCTCCTACGAGCAGTACTTC; cdr3_aa: CASSLKGASYEQYF
clone_size: -; j_call: TRBJ2-2; d_call: TRBD1; v_call: TRBV5-1; cdr3_nt: TGCGCCAGCAGCTTGGCCAGGGGGTCAGCCGGGGAGCTGTTTTTT; cdr3_aa: CASSLARGSAGELFF
clone_size: -; j_call: TRBJ2-5; d_call: -; v_call: TRBV4-2; cdr3_nt: TGTGCCAGCAGCCAAGCGACGGACCAAGAGACCCAGTACTTC; cdr3_aa: CASSQATDQETQYF
clone_size: -; j_call: TRBJ2-7; d_call: TRBD1; v_call: TRBV10-3; cdr3_nt: TGTGCCATCAGTATGGGACAGCCCAGCTCCTACGAGCAGTACTTC; cdr3_aa: CAISMGQPSSYEQYF
clone_size: few; j_call: TRBJ1-2; d_call: -; v_call: TRBV21-1; cdr3_nt: TGTGCCAGCAGGAACAGGGATGGCTACACCTTC; cdr3_aa: CASRNRDGYTF
clone_size: -; j_call: TRBJ2-7; d_call: TRBD1; v_call: TRBV5-1; cdr3_nt: TGCGCCAGCAGCCGGGACAGTTTTTCATACGAGCAGTACTTC; cdr3_aa: CASSRDSFSYEQYF
clone_size: -; j_call: TRBJ1-1; d_call: -; v_call: TRBV19; cdr3_nt: TGTGCCAGTAGTATCGATACAGGGTCTGAAGCTTTCTTT; cdr3_aa: CASSIDTGSEAFF
clone_size: -; j_call: TRBJ1-1; d_call: -; v_call: TRBV30; cdr3_nt: TGTGCCTGGAGTGTACTGAACACTGAAGCTTTCTTT; cdr3_aa: CAWSVLNTEAFF
clone_size: -; j_call: TRBJ2-4; d_call: -; v_call: TRBV6-5; cdr3_nt: TGTGCCAGCAGGCCCTGGGGCAGGGGTGGTAACATTCAGTACTTC; cdr3_aa: CASRPWGRGGNIQYF
clone_size: -; j_call: TRBJ2-5; d_call: -; v_call: TRBV4-1; cdr3_nt: TGCGCCAGCAGCCAACCAAGCCAGGGGCCAAGGGAGACCCAGTACTTC; cdr3_aa: CASSQPSQGPRETQYF
clone_size: -; j_call: TRBJ1-5; d_call: TRBD1; v_call: TRBV18; cdr3_nt: TGTGCCAGCTCACCACAAGGACAGGGGTATCAGCCCCAGCATTTT; cdr3_aa: CASSPQGQGYQPQHF
clone_size: -; j_call: TRBJ2-1; d_call: TRBD2; v_call: TRBV7-2; cdr3_nt: TGTGCCAGCAGCTCAAGACTAGCGGGAGGGGTCTATGAGCAGTTCTTC; cdr3_aa: CASSSRLAGGVYEQFF
clone_size: -; j_call: TRBJ1-4; d_call: -; v_call: TRBV19; cdr3_nt: TGTGCCAGTAGTATAACTCCGAGTTGGGTAGAAAAACTGTTTTTT; cdr3_aa: CASSITPSWVEKLFF
clone_size: -; j_call: TRBJ1-6; d_call: TRBD1; v_call: TRBV19; cdr3_nt: TGTGCCAGTAGTATCGGCCCTGCGACAGGGGGGAATTCACCCCTCCACTTT; cdr3_aa: CASSIGPATGGNSPLHF
clone_size: -; j_call: TRBJ1-2; d_call: -; v_call: TRBV7-2; cdr3_nt: TGTGCCAGCAGCTTATACTGGGATGGCTACACCTTC; cdr3_aa: CASSLYWDGYTF
clone_size: few; j_call: TRBJ2-5; d_call: TRBD1; v_call: TRBV29-1; cdr3_nt: TGCAGCGTTTTGCCCCTAGTGGCAGGGGGCCAAGAGACCCAGTACTTC; cdr3_aa: CSVLPLVAGGQETQYF
clone_size: -; j_call: TRBJ1-6; d_call: -; v_call: TRBV28; cdr3_nt: TGTGCCAGCACTGCCACGGTAAACAGTTTGTCCTATAATTCACCCCTCCACTTT; cdr3_aa: CASTATVNSLSYNSPLHF
clone_size: -; j_call: TRBJ2-3; d_call: -; v_call: TRBV7-3; cdr3_nt: TGTGCCAGCAGCCTGGGGCCAACAGGGAGCACAGATACGCAGTATTTT; cdr3_aa: CASSLGPTGSTDTQYF
clone_size: -; j_call: TRBJ2-7; d_call: -; v_call: TRBV19; cdr3_nt: TGTGCCAGTAGTATGAGGAGAAACTCCTACGAGCAGTACTTC; cdr3_aa: CASSMRRNSYEQYF
clone_size: -; j_call: TRBJ1-2; d_call: -; v_call: TRBV21-1; cdr3_nt: TGTGCCAGCAGCAAAGGCCTGAACTATGGCTACACCTTC; cdr3_aa: CASSKGLNYGYTF
clone_size: -; j_call: TRBJ2-7; d_call: -; v_call: TRBV27; cdr3_nt: TGTGCCAGCAGTTACATAACATCTACATACGAGCAGTACTTC; cdr3_aa: CASSYITSTYEQYF
clone_size: -; j_call: TRBJ1-4; d_call: TRBD1; v_call: TRBV29-1; cdr3_nt: TGCAGCGTCCGACAGGGGTCAGCGGAAAAACTGTTTTTT; cdr3_aa: CSVRQGSAEKLFF
clone_size: once; j_call: TRBJ2-5; d_call: TRBD1; v_call: TRBV5-1; cdr3_nt: TGCGCCAGCACCACGATCGGGACAGTGGTGAAAGAGACCCAGTACTTC; cdr3_aa: CASTTIGTVVKETQYF
clone_size: -; j_call: TRBJ1-1; d_call: -; v_call: TRBV6-5; cdr3_nt: TGTGCCAGCAGTATACAGGGTCGGAACACTGAAGCTTTCTTT; cdr3_aa: CASSIQGRNTEAFF
clone_size: -; j_call: TRBJ2-1; d_call: TRBD1; v_call: TRBV15; cdr3_nt: TGTGCCACCAGCAGTCTTGACAGGGACTACAATGAGCAGTTCTTC; cdr3_aa: CATSSLDRDYNEQFF
clone_size: -; j_call: TRBJ2-7; d_call: -; v_call: TRBV28; cdr3_nt: TGTGCCAGCAGTCCCAGCAAGGTCAGGGCCCCCTACGAGCAGTACTTC; cdr3_aa: CASSPSKVRAPYEQYF
clone_size: few; j_call: TRBJ1-1; d_call: -; v_call: TRBV6-6; cdr3_nt: TGTGCCAGCAGTAGGTCCTTTATTTCGAACACTGAAGCTTTCTTT; cdr3_aa: CASSRSFISNTEAFF
clone_size: -; j_call: TRBJ1-5; d_call: -; v_call: TRBV10-2; cdr3_nt: TGCGCCAGCCGGGTTGATAGGTACCATAATCAGCCCCAGCATTTT; cdr3_aa: CASRVDRYHNQPQHF
clone_size: -; j_call: TRBJ2-7; d_call: -; v_call: TRBV6-6; cdr3_nt: TGTGCCAGCAAGTGGAGGACAGAGTCCTACGAGCAGTACTTC; cdr3_aa: CASKWRTESYEQYF
clone_size: many; j_call: TRBJ1-5; d_call: -; v_call: TRBV5-1; cdr3_nt: TGCGCCAGCAGCCCGGACAGCAACAATCAGCCCCAGCATTTT; cdr3_aa: CASSPDSNNQPQHF
clone_size: -; j_call: TRBJ1-1; d_call: -; v_call: TRBV6-5; cdr3_nt: TGTGCCAGCAGGTATACCTTGGGGAACACTGAAGCTTTCTTT; cdr3_aa: CASRYTLGNTEAFF
clone_size: -; j_call: TRBJ1-2; d_call: -; v_call: TRBV19; cdr3_nt: TGTGCCAGTAGTATGGGCAGGGCGTATGGCTACACCTTC; cdr3_aa: CASSMGRAYGYTF
clone_size: -; j_call: TRBJ2-1; d_call: TRBD2; v_call: TRBV5-1; cdr3_nt: TGCGCCAGCAGCTTGGGGACTAGCGGGAGCTATGAGCAGTTCTTC; cdr3_aa: CASSLGTSGSYEQFF
clone_size: -; j_call: TRBJ2-7; d_call: TRBD1; v_call: TRBV4-1; cdr3_nt: TGCGCCAGCAGCCAAGGGCCGGGACAGTCGTCCTACGAGCAGTACTTC; cdr3_aa: CASSQGPGQSSYEQYF
clone_size: -; j_call: TRBJ1-2; d_call: -; v_call: TRBV28; cdr3_nt: TGTGCCAGCAGTGATGGGTCTTCTGGCTATGGCTACACCTTC; cdr3_aa: CASSDGSSGYGYTF
clone_size: -; j_call: TRBJ2-7; d_call: -; v_call: TRBV5-4; cdr3_nt: TGTGCCAGCAGCTTAGACAGGGGAGCGGGGAGCAGATCTTATCCGGGGCAGTACTTC; cdr3_aa: CASSLDRGAGSRSYPGQYF
clone_size: -; j_call: TRBJ2-7; d_call: -; v_call: TRBV2; cdr3_nt: TGTGCCAGCAGTGAATACCACGAGCAGTACTTC; cdr3_aa: CASSEYHEQYF
clone_size: -; j_call: TRBJ1-2; d_call: TRBD1; v_call: TRBV28; cdr3_nt: TGTGCCAGCAGTGAAGGGACAGGGGGCCTTGGCTACACCTTC; cdr3_aa: CASSEGTGGLGYTF
clone_size: -; j_call: TRBJ1-5; d_call: TRBD1; v_call: TRBV4-1; cdr3_nt: TGCGCCAGCAGCCTGCACTTTGACAGGGTGAATAGCAATCAGCCCCAGCATTTT; cdr3_aa: CASSLHFDRVNSNQPQHF
clone_size: -; j_call: TRBJ1-2; d_call: -; v_call: TRBV7-9; cdr3_nt: TGTGCCAGCAGCTTCGAGGACTATGGCTACACCTTC; cdr3_aa: CASSFEDYGYTF
clone_size: few; j_call: TRBJ1-1; d_call: -; v_call: TRBV9; cdr3_nt: TGTGCCAGCAGCCCGGGGGGAAGTGAAGCTTTCTTT; cdr3_aa: CASSPGGSEAFF
clone_size: -; j_call: TRBJ1-6; d_call: -; v_call: TRBV7-9; cdr3_nt: TGTGCCAGCAGCTTAGAAGGGCAGAATTCACCCCTCCACTTT; cdr3_aa: CASSLEGQNSPLHF
clone_size: -; j_call: TRBJ2-3; d_call: -; v_call: TRBV6-5; cdr3_nt: TGTGCCAGCAGGAGGGCGACGTACGATACGCAGTATTTT; cdr3_aa: CASRRATYDTQYF